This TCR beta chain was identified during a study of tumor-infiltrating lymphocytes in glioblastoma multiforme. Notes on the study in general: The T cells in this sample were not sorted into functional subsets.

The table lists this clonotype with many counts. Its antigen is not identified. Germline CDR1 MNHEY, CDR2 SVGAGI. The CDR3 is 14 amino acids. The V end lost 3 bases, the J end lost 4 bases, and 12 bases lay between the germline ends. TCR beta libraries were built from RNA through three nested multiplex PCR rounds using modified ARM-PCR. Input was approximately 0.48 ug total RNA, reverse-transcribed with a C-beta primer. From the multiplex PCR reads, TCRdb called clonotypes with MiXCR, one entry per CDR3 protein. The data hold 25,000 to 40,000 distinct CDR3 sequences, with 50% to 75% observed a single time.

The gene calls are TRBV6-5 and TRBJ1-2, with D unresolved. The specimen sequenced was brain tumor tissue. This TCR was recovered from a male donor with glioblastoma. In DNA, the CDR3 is TGTGCCAGCAGTTATACTCCAGACGGCTATGGCTACACCTTC. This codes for CASSYTPDGYGYTF.